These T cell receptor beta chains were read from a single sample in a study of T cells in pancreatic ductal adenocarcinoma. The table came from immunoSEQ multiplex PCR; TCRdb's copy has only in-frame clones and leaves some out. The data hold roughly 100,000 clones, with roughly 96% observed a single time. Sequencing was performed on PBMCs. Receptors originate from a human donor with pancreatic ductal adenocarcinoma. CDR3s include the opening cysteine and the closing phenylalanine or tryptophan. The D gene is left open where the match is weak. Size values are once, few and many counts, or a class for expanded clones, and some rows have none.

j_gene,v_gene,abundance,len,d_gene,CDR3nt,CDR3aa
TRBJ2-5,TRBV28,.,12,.,TGTGCCAGCGGCCCCAGGTCTCAGACCCAGTACTTC,CASGPRSQTQYF
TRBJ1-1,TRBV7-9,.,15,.,TGTGCCAGCGCGGGCGGCGGAGCTCGGGGAACTGAAGCTTTCTTT,CASAGGGARGTEAFF
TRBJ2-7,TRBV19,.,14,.,TGTGCCAGTAGTATAGCTCGGCACGGGAACGAGCAGTACTTC,CASSIARHGNEQYF
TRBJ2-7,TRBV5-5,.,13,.,TGTGCCAGCAGCCGGACAGCGTCCTACGAGCAGTACTTC,CASSRTASYEQYF
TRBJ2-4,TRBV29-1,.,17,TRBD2,TGCAGCGTTGATAAGGCGGATGGGGAGGGGACGGGAAACATTCAGTACTTC,CSVDKADGEGTGNIQYF
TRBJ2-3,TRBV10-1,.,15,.,TGCGCCAGCAGTTCGACTCCCAGGGGCACAGATACGCAGTATTTT,CASSSTPRGTDTQYF
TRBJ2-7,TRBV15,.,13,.,TGTGCCACCAGCAGAGATTGGGGCCACGAGCAGTACTTC,CATSRDWGHEQYF
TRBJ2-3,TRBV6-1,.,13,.,TGTGCCAGCAGTTCTAGCCTAGCAGATACGCAGTATTTT,CASSSSLADTQYF
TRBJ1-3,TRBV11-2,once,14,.,TGTGCCAGCAGCCAGGGGATCCCTGGAAACACCATATATTTT,CASSQGIPGNTIYF
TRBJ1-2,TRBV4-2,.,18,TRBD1,TGTGCCAGCAGCCAAGACCCGACCGGGACAGGGGCTGACTATGGCTACACCTTC,CASSQDPTGTGADYGYTF
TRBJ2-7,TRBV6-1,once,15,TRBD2,TGTGCCAGCAGCCCGACTAGCGGGGCCTCCTACGAGCAGTACTTC,CASSPTSGASYEQYF
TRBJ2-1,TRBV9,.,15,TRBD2,TGTGCCAGCAGCCCCTCGGGGAGGGCGGACAATGAGCAGTTCTTC,CASSPSGRADNEQFF
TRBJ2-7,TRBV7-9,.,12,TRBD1,TGTGCCAGCAGCGTAGACAGGGGCGAGCAGTACTTC,CASSVDRGEQYF
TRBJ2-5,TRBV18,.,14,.,TGTGCCAGCTCACCCCGGTCGGACCAAGAGACCCAGTACTTC,CASSPRSDQETQYF
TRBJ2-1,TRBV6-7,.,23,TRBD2,TGTGCCAGCACTGGAAGTCTCAACAGGACTAGCGGCCGCTCGCCTAAATCCTACAATGAGCAGTTCTTC,CASTGSLNRTSGRSPKSYNEQFF
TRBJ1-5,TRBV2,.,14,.,TGTGCCAGCAGTGAGGCGACAGCCAATCAGCCCCAGCATTTT,CASSEATANQPQHF
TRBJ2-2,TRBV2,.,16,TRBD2,TGTGCCAGCAGTGTTAGACTAGCGGGAGACACCGGGGAGCTGTTTTTT,CASSVRLAGDTGELFF
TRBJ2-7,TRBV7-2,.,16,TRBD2,TGTGCCAGCAGCTTAGCGAGCGGGACCCGTTCTCACGAGCAGTACTTC,CASSLASGTRSHEQYF
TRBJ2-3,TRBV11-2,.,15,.,TGTGCCAGCAGCTTAGGGGTGGGAGGCCCAGATACGCAGTATTTT,CASSLGVGGPDTQYF
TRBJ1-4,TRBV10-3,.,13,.,TGTGCCATCAGTGAGGGGGCAGAGGAAAAACTGTTTTTT,CAISEGAEEKLFF
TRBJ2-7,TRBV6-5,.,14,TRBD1,TGTGCCAGCAGCCGGCGACAGGGGGGGTACGAGCAGTACTTC,CASSRRQGGYEQYF
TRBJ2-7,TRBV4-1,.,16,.,TGCGCCAGCAGCCTTCTGCAGGGGATAGGTCCCTACGAGCAGTACTTC,CASSLLQGIGPYEQYF
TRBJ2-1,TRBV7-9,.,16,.,TGTGCCAGCAGCTTTTCCTCCACAGCAAGGAGGGATGAGCAGTTCTTC,CASSFSSTARRDEQFF
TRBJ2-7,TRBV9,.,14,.,TGTGCCAGCAGCGTAGGAGACAGAGCCTACGAGCAGTACTTC,CASSVGDRAYEQYF
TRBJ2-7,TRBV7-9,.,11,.,TGTGCCAGCAGCCTGAGCTACGAGCAGTACTTC,CASSLSYEQYF
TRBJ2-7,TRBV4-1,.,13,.,TGCGCCAGCAGCCAGTCCCCTAGCTACGAGCAGTACTTC,CASSQSPSYEQYF
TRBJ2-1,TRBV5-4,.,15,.,TGTGCCAGCAGCTTTACGGTGGGGAGTTACAATGAGCAGTTCTTC,CASSFTVGSYNEQFF
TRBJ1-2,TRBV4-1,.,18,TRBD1,TGCGCCAGCAGCTTTGGCGGCAGAATCGGGACAGGGGATTCTGGCTACACCTTC,CASSFGGRIGTGDSGYTF
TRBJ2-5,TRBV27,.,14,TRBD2,TGTGCCAGCATGGCCGGGAGGGTCGGGGAGACCCAGTACTTC,CASMAGRVGETQYF
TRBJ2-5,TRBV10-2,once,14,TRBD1,TGCGCCAGCAGTGAAAGGGGGCGCAGGGAGACCCAGTACTTC,CASSERGRRETQYF
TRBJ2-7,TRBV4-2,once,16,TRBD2,TGTGCCAGCAGCCAAGACATTAGCGGGACTACCTACGAGCAGTACTTC,CASSQDISGTTYEQYF
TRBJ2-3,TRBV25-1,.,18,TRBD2,TGTGCCAGCAGTGAACTCGTTGAGTCTAGCGGGAGTACAGATACGCAGTATTTT,CASSELVESSGSTDTQYF
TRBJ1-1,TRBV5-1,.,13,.,TGCGCCAGCAGCTTTTCCGGCGGGACTGAAGCTTTCTTT,CASSFSGGTEAFF
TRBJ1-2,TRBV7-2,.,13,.,TGTGCCAGCAGCTTAAGGGGAGGCTATGGCTACACCTTC,CASSLRGGYGYTF
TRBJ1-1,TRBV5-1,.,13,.,TGCGCCAGCAGCAGGACTGTGAACACTGAAGCTTTCTTT,CASSRTVNTEAFF
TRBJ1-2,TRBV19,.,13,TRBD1,TGTGCCAGTTCAGGACAGGAGAACTATGGCTACACCTTC,CASSGQENYGYTF
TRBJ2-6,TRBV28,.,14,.,TGTGCCAGCGGGGCCCACTCTGGGGCCAACGTCCTGACTTTC,CASGAHSGANVLTF
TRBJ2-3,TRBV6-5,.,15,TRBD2,TGTGCCAGCAGTTCATCGGGACTACCGGGAGATACGCAGTATTTT,CASSSSGLPGDTQYF
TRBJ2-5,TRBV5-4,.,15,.,TGTGCCAGCAGCTTGTATGCGGGATTGGGAGAGACCCAGTACTTC,CASSLYAGLGETQYF
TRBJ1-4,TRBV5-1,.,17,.,TGCGCCAGCAGTCCCTCAGGGGTGGGAGTCAACGTCGAGAAACTGTTTTTT,CASSPSGVGVNVEKLFF
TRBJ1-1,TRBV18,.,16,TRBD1,TGTGCCAGCTCCCGCATCTGGACAGGGGTGAAGGCTGAAGCTTTCTTT,CASSRIWTGVKAEAFF
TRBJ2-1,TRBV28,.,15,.,TGTGCCAGCAGTTTGGGGGGTGTAGTATACAATGAGCAGTTCTTC,CASSLGGVVYNEQFF
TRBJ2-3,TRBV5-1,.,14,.,TGCGCCAGCAGCCCAGGGGTTAGCACAGATACGCAGTATTTT,CASSPGVSTDTQYF